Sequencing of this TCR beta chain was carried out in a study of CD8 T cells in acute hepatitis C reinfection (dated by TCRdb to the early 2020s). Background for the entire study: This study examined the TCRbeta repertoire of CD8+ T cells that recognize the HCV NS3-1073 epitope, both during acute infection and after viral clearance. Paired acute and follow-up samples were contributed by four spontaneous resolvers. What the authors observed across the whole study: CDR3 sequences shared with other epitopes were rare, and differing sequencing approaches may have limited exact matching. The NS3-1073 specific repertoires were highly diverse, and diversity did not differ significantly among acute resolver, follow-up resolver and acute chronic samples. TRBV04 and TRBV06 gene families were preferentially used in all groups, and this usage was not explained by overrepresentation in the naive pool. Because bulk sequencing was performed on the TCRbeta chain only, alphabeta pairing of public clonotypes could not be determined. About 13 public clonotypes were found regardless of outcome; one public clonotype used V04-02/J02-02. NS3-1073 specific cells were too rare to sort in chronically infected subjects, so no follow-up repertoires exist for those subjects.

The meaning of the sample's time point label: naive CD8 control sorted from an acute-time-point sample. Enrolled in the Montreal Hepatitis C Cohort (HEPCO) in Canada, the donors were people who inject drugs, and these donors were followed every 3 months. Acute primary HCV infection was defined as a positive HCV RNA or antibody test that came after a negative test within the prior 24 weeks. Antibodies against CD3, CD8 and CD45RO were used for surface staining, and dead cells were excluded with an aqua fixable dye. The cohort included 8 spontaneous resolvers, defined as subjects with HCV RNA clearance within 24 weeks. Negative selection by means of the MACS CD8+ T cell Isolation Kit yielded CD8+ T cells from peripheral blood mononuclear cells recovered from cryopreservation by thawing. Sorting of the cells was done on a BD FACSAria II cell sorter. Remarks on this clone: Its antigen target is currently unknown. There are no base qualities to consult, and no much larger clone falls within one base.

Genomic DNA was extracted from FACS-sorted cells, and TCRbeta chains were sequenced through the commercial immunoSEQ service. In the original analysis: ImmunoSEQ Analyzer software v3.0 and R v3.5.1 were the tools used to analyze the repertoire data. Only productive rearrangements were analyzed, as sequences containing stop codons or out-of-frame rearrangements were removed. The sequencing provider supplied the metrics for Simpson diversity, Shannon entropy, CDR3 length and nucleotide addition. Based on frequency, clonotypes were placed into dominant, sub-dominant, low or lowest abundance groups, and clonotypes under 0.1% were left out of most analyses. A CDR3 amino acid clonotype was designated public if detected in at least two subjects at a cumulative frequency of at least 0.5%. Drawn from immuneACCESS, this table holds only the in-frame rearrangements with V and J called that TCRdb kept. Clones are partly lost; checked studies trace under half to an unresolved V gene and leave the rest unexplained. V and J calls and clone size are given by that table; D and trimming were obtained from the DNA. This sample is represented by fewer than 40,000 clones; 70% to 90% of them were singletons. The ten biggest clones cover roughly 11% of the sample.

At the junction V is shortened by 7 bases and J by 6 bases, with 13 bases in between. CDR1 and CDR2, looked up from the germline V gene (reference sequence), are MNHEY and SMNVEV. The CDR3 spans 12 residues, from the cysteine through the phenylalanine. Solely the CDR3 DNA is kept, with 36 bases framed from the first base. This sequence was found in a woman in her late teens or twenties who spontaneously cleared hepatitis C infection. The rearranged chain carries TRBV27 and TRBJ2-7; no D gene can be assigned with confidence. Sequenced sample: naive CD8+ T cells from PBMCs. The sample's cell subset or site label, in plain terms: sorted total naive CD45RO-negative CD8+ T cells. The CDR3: CASKKGALEQYF. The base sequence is TGTGCCAGCAAGAAGGGTGCTCTCGAGCAGTACTTC.